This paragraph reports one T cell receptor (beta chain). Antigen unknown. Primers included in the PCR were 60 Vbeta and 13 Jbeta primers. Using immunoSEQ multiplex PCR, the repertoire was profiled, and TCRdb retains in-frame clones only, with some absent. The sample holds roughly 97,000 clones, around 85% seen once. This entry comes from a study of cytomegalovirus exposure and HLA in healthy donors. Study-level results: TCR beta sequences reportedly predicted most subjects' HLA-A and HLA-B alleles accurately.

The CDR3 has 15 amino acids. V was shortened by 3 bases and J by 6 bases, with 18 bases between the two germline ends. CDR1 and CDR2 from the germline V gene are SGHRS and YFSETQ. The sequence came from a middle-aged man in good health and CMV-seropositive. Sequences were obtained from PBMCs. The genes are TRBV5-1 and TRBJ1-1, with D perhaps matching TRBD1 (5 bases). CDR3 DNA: TGCGCCAGCAGCTCTCAGGGAAATCCTAGCGCTGAAGCTTTCTTT. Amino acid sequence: CASSSQGNPSAEAFF.